Listed below are T cell receptor beta chains from one sample, sequenced in a study of shared clonotypes between healthy human individuals. Sequencing used immunoSEQ multiplex PCR; TCRdb keeps in-frame clones, though not all of them. The sample consists of about 2.1 million clones, 90% to 95% of them appearing once. Input material: naive CD8+ T cells from PBMCs. The receptors derive from a young man in good health. Some clones in this sample may be carry-over from other donors' samples. Both conserved end residues are part of each CDR3. Fields, in order: V gene, J gene, CDR3 protein.

TRBV19	TRBJ1-3	CASSTYTSRGNTIYF
TRBV7-9	TRBJ2-1	CASSSSEGGREQFF
TRBV2	TRBJ2-7	CASSDPMQGADDEQYF
TRBV27	TRBJ2-7	CASSLGRGTYEQYF
TRBV27	TRBJ2-3	CASSLSTSTDTQYF
TRBV4-1	TRBJ2-7	CASSQAPMRSYEQYF
TRBV4-2	TRBJ2-7	CASSQAGRAPDEQYF
TRBV6-5	TRBJ2-1	CASSYSRGATYNEQFF
TRBV5-5	TRBJ1-2	CASSLDRANYGYTF
TRBV11-2	TRBJ2-1	CASSPGPAGLHNEQFF
TRBV4-1	TRBJ2-7	CASSQEGTGGAYEQYF
TRBV9	TRBJ2-7	CATPGARGFEEQYF
TRBV7-2	TRBJ2-1	CASSLEGQGWDEQFF
TRBV13	TRBJ2-6	CASRRAGANVLTF
TRBV27	TRBJ2-7	CASSSGLSYEQYF
TRBV19	TRBJ1-1	CASSIDRAFNTEAFF
TRBV28	TRBJ2-7	CASRLAGGALEQYF
TRBV28	TRBJ2-7	CASSLFNYAYEQYF
TRBV28	TRBJ1-2	CASSFPPATNYGYTF
TRBV2	TRBJ2-2	CASTQRLAGGRDGELFF
TRBV7-8	TRBJ2-1	CASSFFFLAENSPTGGEQFF
TRBV27	TRBJ2-5	CASSPGAGTGKETQYF
TRBV7-5	TRBJ2-7	CARTLREPYEQYF
TRBV7-8	TRBJ2-7	CASSLRPRPYYEQYF
TRBV7-9	TRBJ1-1	CASSYGSSTEAFF
TRBV28	TRBJ2-7	CASRPGPAQSSYEQYF
TRBV7-9	TRBJ2-5	CASSPENQETQYF
TRBV7-9	TRBJ2-7	CASSFMRGGTYEQYF
TRBV5-6	TRBJ2-3	CASSLGAGGPGDTQYF
TRBV9	TRBJ2-7	CASSRGADSYEQYF
TRBV7-3	TRBJ2-1	CASSSTTGAEQFF
TRBV6-5	TRBJ2-7	CATKGLAGSYEQYF
TRBV28	TRBJ2-5	CASSLIAGLAGGKQETQYF
TRBV5-6	TRBJ1-5	CASSLLRQYDQPQHF
TRBV6-5	TRBJ2-1	CASGIAAWEQFF
TRBV6-6	TRBJ2-7	CASSYSKRQGDDEQYF
TRBV29-1	TRBJ1-1	CSAEGTQGAFF
TRBV6-1	TRBJ1-5	CASSDQAGDTLNQPQHF
TRBV5-1	TRBJ1-1	CASSLVAKPGTEAFF
TRBV4-3	TRBJ2-7	CASSQEGSASSYEQYF
TRBV28	TRBJ2-5	CASSLSRPAGNQETQYF